This T cell receptor (beta chain) was identified during a study of a mutant IDH1 vaccine in newly diagnosed glioma. Study overall: Before enrollment, the patients had been treated with radiotherapy alone, temozolomide alone, or both together. Most of them had received both. Overall study results and limits: Most patients, about 93%, showed vaccine-induced immune responses.

Time point described: week 11, during vaccination. Topical imiquimod accompanied each vaccine dose, which consisted of 300 ug of mutant IDH1 20-mer peptide. The method was immunoSEQ multiplex PCR; TCRdb's version includes in-frame clones alone and lacks a portion of them. Of tens of thousands of clones listed, around 70% are singletons. As regards this clone: Antigen: not known.

V gave up 10 bases and J gave up 1 base; unmatched junction bases: 9. Germline assignment: CDR1 SGHDT and CDR2 YYEEEE. The CDR3 totals 14 residues. This specimen was peripheral blood mononuclear cells (PBMCs), taken from a glioma patient whose treatment included an IDH1 peptide vaccine. This chain joins TRBV5-6 and TRBJ1-1, with 8 nucleotides matching TRBD1. This TCR was recovered from a young man with glioma. Some clones in this sample may be carry-over from other donors' samples. CDR3 DNA sequence: TGTGCCTGGGGGGTCGGGACAGGGAACACTGAAGCTTTCTTT. Translation: CAWGVGTGNTEAFF. The full variable domain, in which reference TRBV5-6 and TRBJ1-1 provide the parts outside the CDR3, is DAGVTQSPTHLIKTRGQQVTLRCSPKSGHDTVSWYQQALGQGPQFIFQYYEEEERQRGNFPDRFSGHQFPNYSSELNVNALLLGDSALYLCAWGVGTGNTEAFFGQGTRLTVV.